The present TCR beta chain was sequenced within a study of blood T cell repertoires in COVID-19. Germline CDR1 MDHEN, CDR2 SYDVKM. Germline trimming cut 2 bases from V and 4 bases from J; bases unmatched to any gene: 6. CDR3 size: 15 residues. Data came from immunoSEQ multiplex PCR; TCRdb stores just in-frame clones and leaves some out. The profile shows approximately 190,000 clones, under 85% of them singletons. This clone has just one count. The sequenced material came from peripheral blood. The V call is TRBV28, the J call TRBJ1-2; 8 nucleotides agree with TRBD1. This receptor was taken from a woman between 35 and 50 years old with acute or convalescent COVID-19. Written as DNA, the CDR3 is TGTGCCAGCAGTTTAGGACAGGGATCGTTCTATGGCTACACCTTC. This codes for CASSLGQGSFYGYTF.